This T cell receptor beta chain was sequenced for a study of cytomegalovirus exposure and HLA in healthy donors (dated by TCRdb to the late 2010s). The study in broad terms: An earlier analysis of more than 550 of the donors reported approximately 280 Gb of sequence data and around 120 million unique TCR beta sequences obtained from approximately 180 million T cells. Roughly 300 gigabases of sequencing data and 91 million or so unique TCR sequences made up an early release that covered 500 to 700 HLA-typed donors. Among the roughly 390 genotyped donors, under 90% belonged to the genetic ancestry cluster associated with self-reported Caucasian donors. The aim of the study was to test whether cataloging public T cell receptors could identify signatures of past pathogen exposure. The T cell repertoires of 550 to 850 subjects were profiled by immunosequencing and related to cytomegalovirus serostatus. Along with the approximately 700-subject first cohort, a separate validation cohort of 120 different subjects was used. To predict cytomegalovirus infection status, the study brought together high-throughput TCR immunosequencing, statistical association of individual TCRs with disease status, and machine learning. A later analysis re-examined previously published TCR beta repertoires from hundreds of donors and added high-resolution HLA genotyping to investigate patterns of TCR occurrence. Rather than using new phenotypic data, the later analysis identified candidate immune exposures from TCR beta sequences and from how often those sequences occurred across donors. In an earlier analysis of a few hundred of the donors, high-throughput TCR beta sequencing was used to judge whether each TCR beta V gene segment behaved as functional or pseudogenic. Donor age, sex, ethnicity and CMV serostatus were collected together with the repertoire data. In a later genetic analysis, genome-wide SNP genotypes for about 60% of the 666 donors were used, and that subset was treated as a discovery cohort. Every discovery cohort repertoire had been produced on one sequencing platform. HLA typing covered class I and class II loci at four-digit resolution. The number of donors typed differed by locus, with 629-630 for A, B, C, DRB1 and DQB1, around 560 for DQA1, 600 to 610 for DPA1, and about 450 for DPB1. About five DR-DQ haplotypes were treated as single units for association and clustering because of strong linkage in the cohort. Among some 400 genotyped donors of the cohort, an average of around 220,000 unique TCR beta nucleotide sequences was sequenced per donor, of which roughly 18% were non-productive.

CDR1 SGHRS and CDR2 YFSETQ are derived from the germline V gene. Ends trimmed: V by 4 bases, J by 8 bases; bases unmatched to a gene: 14. The CDR3, from cysteine to phenylalanine, totals 17 residues. Here the CDR3 DNA is all that survives: 51 bases in frame from base 1. This clone was observed a few times. This receptor's antigen is unknown. The sample holds no much larger clone one base away, and base qualities are not on file. The cohort comprised around 700 healthy bone marrow donors. All cohort members were sampled while nominally healthy, although unrecorded immune exposures were likely present. The donor was CMV seropositive and was included in the group of 250 to 300 seropositive cohort members. Every donor gave a peripheral blood sample, and the peripheral blood mononuclear cells from that sample were used for TCR beta sequencing. The Qiagen DNeasy Blood Extraction Kit was used to extract genomic DNA from the blood cell samples.

General findings and caveats noted by the study authors: HLA typing was unavailable for some donors at each locus, so association tests used only the typed subset. Linkage disequilibrium might explain the correlated functional status among segregating V segments, but an unknown experimental factor could not be excluded. Cytomegalovirus status was reported to be diagnosed by the classifier with high specificity and sensitivity in both the original and validation cohorts. For the cohort, immune exposure information was limited to CMV serostatus. A later analysis found that most CMV-associated TCR beta chains appeared HLA-restricted, with HLA associations seemingly driven largely by CMV exposure. Some IMGT-functional V segments, including TRBV6-2 and TRBV6-3, could not be distinguished by the 87-base-pair reads and were therefore excluded. A later analysis found that TCR association rates varied across HLA loci, with DRB1 alleles showing the most associated TCRs and HLA-C alleles the fewest. The authors suggested that the approach could potentially be extended to other disease states and immunological phenotypes. Sequencing depth was assumed to be roughly uniform across donors in the presence/absence analyses, though that assumption may not hold. In a later analysis, more than 15,000 TCR beta sequences were associated with specific HLA alleles at a false discovery rate of 0.05. Because counts were too low, roughly 17 rarely observed V segments, including chromosome 9 orphons, were left out of the earlier analysis of some 640 of the donors. In a later genetic analysis, fewer N-insertions in productive TCRs were reported among donors in an Asian-associated ancestry cluster than the roughly 640-donor mean. In the study, 150 to 200 TCR beta chains were listed as associated with cytomegalovirus. The sequencing pipeline was judged likely to have produced a cluster of highly shared sequence variants as a technical artifact. Most TCR sequences were observed very rarely across donors, whereas some public TCRs were present in many individuals. This cohort had only TCR beta chains sequenced, and the lack of alpha or paired-chain data limited which features could be detected. Compared with equally common non-associated chains, HLA-associated TCR beta chains in a later analysis were more clonally expanded and had lower generation probabilities. In vitro tests confirmed that three of the cytomegalovirus-associated TCR beta chains recognize cytomegalovirus antigens. Several of the top co-occurrence clusters appeared to be linked to parvovirus B19, influenza, CMV and Epstein-Barr virus, according to a later analysis. In an earlier analysis of over 550 of the donors, most TCR beta V segments were observed in productive rearrangements about 87% or about 30% of the time, broadly matching IMGT annotations. A further reported finding was that TCR beta sequences accurately predicted the HLA-A and HLA-B alleles for most subjects in the first cohort. Assigning TCR associations to individual alleles was difficult when HLA alleles, especially DR and DQ, strongly co-occurred. In a later genetic analysis, a missense DCLRE1C variant was associated with V-gene and J-gene trimming of TCR beta chains, and the association was replicated in an independent cohort.

Libraries came from the immunoSEQ multiplex PCR assay. A mixture of 60 forward primers for TCR Vbeta segments and 13 reverse primers for TCR Jbeta segments was used in the multiplex PCR. The CDR3 region of rearranged TCR beta genes was amplified from genomic DNA with a multiplex PCR assay. The Illumina HiSeq System was used to sequence the amplified TCR beta libraries as 87-base-pair reads. As for how the authors treated the data: A later analysis counted tens of millions of unique TCR beta chains across the 700 or so repertoires, and about 10 million of these chains were shared by at least two donors. Raw reads were error-corrected and collapsed into unique sequences with a nearest-neighbor algorithm that merged closely related sequences to remove PCR and sequencing errors. To assign V, D and J gene segments, CDR3 sequences were aligned to IMGT reference sequences. For a sequence to be retained, a match of at least six nucleotides was required to both a V gene segment and a J gene segment. A rearrangement was called productive if the CDR3 had no stop codons and remained in frame with V and J, and every other rearrangement was called non-productive. Following IMGT convention, CDR3 was defined as the stretch from the second conserved V-encoded cysteine to the conserved J-encoded phenylalanine. Sequences without an unambiguous match to a single V gene segment were excluded from the earlier analysis of about 640 of the donors. An earlier analysis of fewer than 750 of the donors called V segments functional above 56.7% productive rearrangements and segregating when the between-donor standard deviation exceeded 5%. A statistical classification framework was developed to diagnose cytomegalovirus status using the catalog of TCR beta chain sequences. In a later analysis, V and J genes were assigned by comparing TCR nucleotide sequences against IMGT/GENE-DB human TR gene sequences. A later analysis assigned CDR3 sequences and most-parsimonious VDJ recombination scenarios with the TCRdist pipeline. In a later analysis, each TCR beta chain was defined by its CDR3 amino acid sequence together with its V-gene family, and reads lacking a unique V-gene family were excluded. In a later analysis, fewer than 650 highly shared, low-generation-probability nucleotide sequences were removed to address suspected cross-contamination and a sequencing artifact. In a later analysis, a clonal expansion index for each public chain was calculated from normalized within-repertoire ranks of inferred template counts. A later analysis computed generation probabilities with a VDJ recombination model fitted to out-of-frame rearrangements, and checked the results against IGoR. Hypergeometric tests were used in a later analysis to score TCR-TCR, TCR-HLA and TCR-CMV co-occurrence, with a repertoire-size bias correction applied to the TCR pairs. To estimate false discovery rates, a later analysis permuted the HLA or CMV assignments 20 times. A later analysis grouped co-occurring TCRs with DBSCAN, adding TCRdist sequence similarity when clustering within HLA-allele-positive subsets. Repertoires with fewer than 30,000 or more than 120,000 public chains, plus five repertoires with anomalous nucleotide sharing, were excluded from co-occurrence clustering. As stored in TCRdb, this immuneACCESS dataset retains in-frame rearrangements with V and J assigned. A fraction of the clones does not appear; measured against another copy, unresolved V genes explain less than half of the discrepancy, and the remainder lacks a known reason. That table is the source of V, J and clone size, and D and trimming were worked out from the DNA. In all, the sample holds over 200,000 clones, and about 80% of those were seen once. About 6.4% of the sample goes to the ten largest clones.

The sequence is built from TRBV5-1 and TRBJ2-1, with TRBD2 matching 11 junction bases. Sequencing was done on a sample of PBMCs. This receptor was identified in a man between 35 and 55 years old in good health and CMV-seropositive. The bases are TGCGCCAGCAGCCCCAAACCCTCTAGCGGGAGGTGGGATGAGCAGTTCTTC. This encodes CASSPKPSSGRWDEQFF.